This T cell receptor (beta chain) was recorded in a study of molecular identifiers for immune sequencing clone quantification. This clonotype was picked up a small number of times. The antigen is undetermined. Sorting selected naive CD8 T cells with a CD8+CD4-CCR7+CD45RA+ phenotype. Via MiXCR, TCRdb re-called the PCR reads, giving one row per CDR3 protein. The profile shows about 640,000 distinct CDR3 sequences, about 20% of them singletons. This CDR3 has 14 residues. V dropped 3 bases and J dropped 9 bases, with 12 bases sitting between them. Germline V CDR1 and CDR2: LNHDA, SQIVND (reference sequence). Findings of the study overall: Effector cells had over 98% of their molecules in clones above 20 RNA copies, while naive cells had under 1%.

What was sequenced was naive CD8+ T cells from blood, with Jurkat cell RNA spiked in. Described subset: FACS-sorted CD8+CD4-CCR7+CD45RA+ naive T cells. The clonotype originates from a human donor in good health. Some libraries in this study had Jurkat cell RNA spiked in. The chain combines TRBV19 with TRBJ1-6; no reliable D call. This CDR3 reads CASSIKGGSSPLHF. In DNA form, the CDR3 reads TGTGCCAGTAGTATCAAGGGTGGAAGTTCACCCCTCCACTTT.